This TCR beta chain emerged from a study of T cell repertoires in cytomegalovirus infection. Study information: An indication of both CMV infection and matching HLA type came from public TCR beta signatures.

This clonotype was found many times. TCRdb redid the calling of the reads with MiXCR, one entry per CDR3 protein. The sample has hundreds of thousands of distinct CDR3 sequences, approximately 22% seen once; the top ten hold 15% to 20%. The CDR3 runs 14 residues. With 5 bases removed from V and 1 base from J, the gap between germline ends came to 11 bases. Germline CDR1 SGHVS, CDR2 FQNEAQ. This clonotype was sampled from a human donor in good health (CMV status not recorded). Some clones in this sample may be carry-over from other donors' samples. What was sequenced was CD8+ T cells from PBMCs. The rearrangement links TRBV7-8 to TRBJ1-1, with a weak D call TRBD1 (5 bases). The chain's CDR3 is CASSPGHTNTEAFF. CDR3 nucleotides: TGTGCCAGCAGCCCAGGACATACGAACACTGAAGCTTTCTTT.